These T cell receptor beta chains were read from a single sample in a study of graft-versus-host responses after intestinal transplantation. TCRdb's table, derived via immunoSEQ multiplex PCR, lists solely in-frame clones and lacks some. In the table there are 95,000 to 110,000 clones, over 85% of which are singletons. Antigens of these TCRs are unknown. Sequencing was performed on unstimulated CD8+ T cells sorted from spleen or lymph node cells, taken before intestinal transplant. These receptors were obtained from a human donor who received an intestinal transplant. The CDR3 runs from the conserved cysteine through the conserved F or W.

>TRBV27
CASSPQGENGYTF
>TRBV27
CASSLRADRAQYGYTF
>TRBV5-4
CASSATSGDDEQFF
>TRBV7-9
CASSPHTEGGTDTQYF
>TRBV5-4
CASSLRGKNTEAFF
>TRBV5-8
CASSLAQGSVYEQYF
>TRBV6-1
CASSVLAGGHNEQFF
>TRBV11-2
CASSLGTSGKDTQYF
>TRBV6-5
CASQDRVDGYTF
>TRBV19
CASSISSGTGLDGYTF
>TRBV5-1
CASSTLQGNYGYTF
>TRBV5-1
CASSLLGNSYEQYF
>TRBV7-7
CASATGTGDEQYF
>TRBV4-1
CASSYTLGGNQPQHF
>TRBV27
CASGPQNSPLHF
>TRBV5-4
CASSLETQGNTIYF
>TRBV5-1
CASSLAGSYEQYF
>TRBV29-1
CSVEGLAGPGQETQYF
>TRBV10-3
CAISEDGSYEQYF
>TRBV9
CASSAYGGAFPGNEQFF
>TRBV5-4
CASSLRISVPYEQYF
>TRBV4-1
CASSQDGNEQYF
>TRBV9
CASTAYEGQGAETQYF
>TRBV9
CASSKTLAGGKNEQFF
>TRBV4-1
CASSPLLAGDHDRDF
>TRBV6-6
CASSYVNTGELFF
>TRBV19
CASKSGANVLTF
>TRBV7-6
CASSLGELYEQYF
>TRBV7-8
CASTSSLAGPETQYF
>TRBV10-3
CATANGPYADTEAFF
>TRBV5-4
CASSLWGDYEQYF
>TRBV19
CASSIGNEQYF